This TCR beta chain emerged from a study of PD-1 blockade in classical Hodgkin lymphoma. Relapses following autologous stem cell transplantation were seen in all patients, with brentuximab vedotin exposure varying. Generated by immunoSEQ multiplex PCR, the TCRdb table keeps only in-frame clones and is missing some. The table has under 30,000 clones, 71% seen once; the top ten hold around 3%. The CDR3 loop spans 12 amino acids. CDR1 and CDR2 from the germline V gene are MNHEY and SVGAGI. V was pared by 6 bases and J by 7 bases, with 10 bases between. This clone has a single count. The clonotype comes from a human donor with classical Hodgkin lymphoma. The genes are TRBV6-5 and TRBJ1-5; maybe TRBD1 (5 bases). Sequenced here: peripheral blood mononuclear cells (PBMCs), sampled before the second cycle of nivolumab. CDR3 DNA sequence: TGTGCCAGCAGGCAGGGAGGGCAGCCCCAGCATTTT. Translating gives CASRQGGQPQHF.